This TCR beta chain was documented in a study of blood T cell repertoires in COVID-19. Across the study: Material from acute and convalescent COVID-19 was sourced from the United States, Italy and Spain. The cDNA or gDNA used as material had been derived from T cells, B-cell-depleted T cells, or PBMCs.

A few counts support this clone. Germline values: CDR1 KGHSH, CDR2 LQKENI. V was clipped by 4 bases and J by 4 bases, with 10 bases between them. The CDR3 is made up of 13 amino acids. TCRdb keeps only in-frame clones here, not all; method: immunoSEQ multiplex PCR. The sample lists around 250,000 clones, 65% to 85% occurring once. V gene TRBV18 combines with J gene TRBJ1-1, with unresolved D. The clonotype comes from a man at least 80 years old with acute or convalescent COVID-19. The sample comprised peripheral blood. CDR3 residues: CASSRVESTEAFF. In nucleotides, the CDR3 is TGTGCCAGCTCACGCGTCGAGAGCACTGAAGCTTTCTTT.